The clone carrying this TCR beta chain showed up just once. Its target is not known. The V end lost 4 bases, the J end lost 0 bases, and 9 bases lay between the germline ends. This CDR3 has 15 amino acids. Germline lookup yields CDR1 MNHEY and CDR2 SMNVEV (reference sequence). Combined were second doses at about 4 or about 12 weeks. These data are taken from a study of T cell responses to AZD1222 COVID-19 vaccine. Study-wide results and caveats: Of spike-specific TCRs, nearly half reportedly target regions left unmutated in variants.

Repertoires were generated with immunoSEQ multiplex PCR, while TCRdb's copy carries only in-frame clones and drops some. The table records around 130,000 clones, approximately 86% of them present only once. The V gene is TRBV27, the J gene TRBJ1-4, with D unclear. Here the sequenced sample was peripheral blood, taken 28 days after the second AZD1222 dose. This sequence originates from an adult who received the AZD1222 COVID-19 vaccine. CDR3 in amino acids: CASSSFGATNEKLFF. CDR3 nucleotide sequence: TGTGCCAGCAGTTCCTTCGGAGCAACTAATGAAAAACTGTTTTTT.